This T cell receptor (beta chain) was captured in a study of cytomegalovirus exposure and HLA in healthy donors. Clones were sequenced by immunoSEQ multiplex PCR, and TCRdb holds only the in-frame ones, with some missing. The data show some 76,000 clones, about 95% seen once. As concerns this clone: As yet, its antigen is unknown.

Study findings and constraints: The listing of 150 to 200 TCR beta chains classed them as cytomegalovirus-associated. Diagnosis of cytomegalovirus status made by the classifier reportedly showed high specificity and sensitivity.

The sample was PBMCs. The TCR originated in a woman in her late teens or twenties in good health and CMV-seronegative.

For the CDR3, the DNA is TGTGCCAGCAGCTTAGGGGACAGGGGTAATCAGCCCCAGCATTTT. Translated, it gives CASSLGDRGNQPQHF. The V call is TRBV7-6, the J call TRBJ1-5; 10 nucleotides align to TRBD1. Looked up from germline, CDR1 is SGHVS and CDR2 is FNYEAQ. This CDR3 has 15 residues. The V and J ends lost 1 base and 4 bases, in that order; junction bases with no gene match: 1. The whole variable domain, filled in from reference TRBV7-6 and TRBJ1-5, reads GAGVSQSPRYKVTKRGQDVALRCDPISGHVSLYWYRQALGQGPEFLTYFNYEAQQDKSGLPNDRFSAERPEGSISTLTIQRTEQRDSAMYRCASSLGDRGNQPQHFGDGTRLSIL.